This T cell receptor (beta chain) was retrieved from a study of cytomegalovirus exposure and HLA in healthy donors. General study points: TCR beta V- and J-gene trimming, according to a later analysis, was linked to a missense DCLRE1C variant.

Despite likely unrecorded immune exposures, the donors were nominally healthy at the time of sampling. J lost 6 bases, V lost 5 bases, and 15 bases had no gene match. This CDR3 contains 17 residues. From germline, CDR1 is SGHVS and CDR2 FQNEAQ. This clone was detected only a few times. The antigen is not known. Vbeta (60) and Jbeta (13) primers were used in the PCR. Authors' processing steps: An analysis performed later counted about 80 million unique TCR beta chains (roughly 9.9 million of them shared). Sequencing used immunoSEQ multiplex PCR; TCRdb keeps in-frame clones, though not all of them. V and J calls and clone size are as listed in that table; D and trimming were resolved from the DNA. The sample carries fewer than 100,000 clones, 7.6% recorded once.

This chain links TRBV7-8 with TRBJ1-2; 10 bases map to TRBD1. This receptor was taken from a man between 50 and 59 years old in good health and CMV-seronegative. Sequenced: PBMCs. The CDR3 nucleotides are TGTGCCAGCAGCGAATCACCAGTGGGACAGGGGAGGGATGGCTACACCTTC. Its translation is CASSESPVGQGRDGYTF.